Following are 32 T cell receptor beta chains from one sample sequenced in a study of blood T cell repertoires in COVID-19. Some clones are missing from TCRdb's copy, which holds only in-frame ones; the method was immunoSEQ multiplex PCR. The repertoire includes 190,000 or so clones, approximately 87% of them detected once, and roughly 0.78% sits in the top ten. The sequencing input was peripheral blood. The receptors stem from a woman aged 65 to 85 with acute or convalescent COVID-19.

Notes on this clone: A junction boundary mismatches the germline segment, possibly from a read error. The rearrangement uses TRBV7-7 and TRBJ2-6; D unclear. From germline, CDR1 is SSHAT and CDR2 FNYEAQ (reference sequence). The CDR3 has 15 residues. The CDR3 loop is CASSLGLPGANVLTF. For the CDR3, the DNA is TGTGCTAGCAGCTTAGGTCTCCCCGGGGCCAACGTCCTGACTTTC. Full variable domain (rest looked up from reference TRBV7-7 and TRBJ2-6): GAGVSQSPRYKVTKRGQDVTLRCDPISSHATLYWYQQALGQGPEFLTYFNYEAQPDKSGLPSDRFSAERPEGSISTLTIQRTEQRDSAMYRCASSLGLPGANVLTFGAGSRLTVL.

CDR3 region: CASSTSTGGAYYGYTF. The CDR3 nucleotides read TGTGCCAGTAGTACCTCGACAGGGGGCGCCTACTATGGCTACACCTTC. The chain employs TRBV19 and TRBJ1-2; 10 positions agree with TRBD1. The CDR3 covers 16 residues. CDR1 LNHDA and CDR2 SQIVND come from the germline V gene (reference sequence). V gave up 4 bases and J gave up 3 bases; unmatched junction bases: 8.

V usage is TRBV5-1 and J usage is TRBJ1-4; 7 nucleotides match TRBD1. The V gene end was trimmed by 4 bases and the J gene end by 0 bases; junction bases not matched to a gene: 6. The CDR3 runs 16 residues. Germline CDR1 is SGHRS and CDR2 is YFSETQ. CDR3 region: CASSPGQSSTNEKLFF. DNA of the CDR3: TGCGCCAGCAGCCCGGGACAGAGCTCAACTAATGAAAAACTGTTTTTT. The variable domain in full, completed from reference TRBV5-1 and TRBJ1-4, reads KAGVTQTPRYLIKTRGQQVTLSCSPISGHRSVSWYQQTPGQGLQFLFEYFSETQRNKGNFPGRFSGRQFSNSRSEMNVSTLELGDSALYLCASSPGQSSTNEKLFFGSGTQLSVL.

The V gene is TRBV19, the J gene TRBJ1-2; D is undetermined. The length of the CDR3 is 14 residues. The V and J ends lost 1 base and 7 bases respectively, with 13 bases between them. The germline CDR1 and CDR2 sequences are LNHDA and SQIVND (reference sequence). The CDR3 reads CASSIALRRVGYTF. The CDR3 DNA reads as TGTGCCAGTAGTATAGCCCTCCGGCGGGTTGGCTACACCTTC.

CDR3 nucleotides: TGTGCCAGTAGTATGTCGGGACAGGGGTCCTATGGCTACACCTTC. Translating it yields CASSMSGQGSYGYTF. V is TRBV19 and J is TRBJ1-2; 10 nucleotides line up with TRBD1. CDR3 size: 15 residues. Germline CDR1 LNHDA, CDR2 SQIVND (reference sequence). Trimming took 3 bases from V and 4 from J; bases not matched to a gene: 5.

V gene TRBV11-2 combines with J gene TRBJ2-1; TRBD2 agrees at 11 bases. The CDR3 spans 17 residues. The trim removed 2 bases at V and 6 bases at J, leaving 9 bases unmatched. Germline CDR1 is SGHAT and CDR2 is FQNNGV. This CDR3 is CASSLLPGLAGGNEQFF. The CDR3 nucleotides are TGTGCCAGCAGCTTACTTCCGGGGCTAGCGGGAGGCAATGAGCAGTTCTTC.

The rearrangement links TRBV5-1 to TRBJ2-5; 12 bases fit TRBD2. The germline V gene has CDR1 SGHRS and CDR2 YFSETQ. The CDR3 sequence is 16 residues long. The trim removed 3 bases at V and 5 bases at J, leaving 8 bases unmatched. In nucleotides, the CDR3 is TGCGCCAGCAGCTCTAATCTAGCGGGGGGGCCCGAGACCCAGTACTTC. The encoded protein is CASSSNLAGGPETQYF.

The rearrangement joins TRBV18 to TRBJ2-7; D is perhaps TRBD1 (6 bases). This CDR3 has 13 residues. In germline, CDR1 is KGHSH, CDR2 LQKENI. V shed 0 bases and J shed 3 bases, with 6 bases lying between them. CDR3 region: CASSPPQGYEQYF. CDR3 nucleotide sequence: TGTGCCAGCTCACCACCACAGGGCTACGAGCAGTACTTC.

The CDR3 DNA sequence: TGTGCCAGCAGCCCAAGTTCCACTGAGACCCAGTACTTC. Translation: CASSPSSTETQYF. V is TRBV7-2 and J is TRBJ2-5, with D unclear. CDR1 and CDR2 (germline): SGHTA, FQGNSA. V was pared by 5 bases and J by 5 bases, with 12 bases between. The CDR3 spans 13 residues. Complete variable domain (other parts from reference TRBV7-2 and TRBJ2-5): GAGVSQSPSNKVTEKGKDVELRCDPISGHTALYWYRQSLGQGLEFLIYFQGNSAPDKSGLPSDRFSAERTGGSVSTLTIQRTQQEDSAVYLCASSPSSTETQYFGPGTRLLVL.

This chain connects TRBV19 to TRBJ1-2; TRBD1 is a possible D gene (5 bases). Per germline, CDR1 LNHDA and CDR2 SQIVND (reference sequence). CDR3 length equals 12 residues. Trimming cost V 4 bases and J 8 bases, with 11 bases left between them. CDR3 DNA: TGTGCCAGTAGTAAGGGGTCGTGGGGCTACACCTTC. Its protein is CASSKGSWGYTF.

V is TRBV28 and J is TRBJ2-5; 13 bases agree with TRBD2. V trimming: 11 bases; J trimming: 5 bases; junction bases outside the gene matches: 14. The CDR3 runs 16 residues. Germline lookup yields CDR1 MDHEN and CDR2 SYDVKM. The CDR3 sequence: CAADSGTSGIGETQYF. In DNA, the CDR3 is TGTGCCGCAGACTCCGGGACTAGCGGGATAGGGGAGACCCAGTACTTC.

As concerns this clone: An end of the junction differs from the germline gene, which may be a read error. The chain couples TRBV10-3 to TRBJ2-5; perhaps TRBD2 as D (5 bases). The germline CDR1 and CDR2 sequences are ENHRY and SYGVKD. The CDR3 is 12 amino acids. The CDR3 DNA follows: TGTGCCATCAGCGAGTCCCGGGGGACCCAGTACTTC. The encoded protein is CAISESRGTQYF.

The CDR3 DNA is TGTGCCAGCACCCGGACAGTCAACAACCATGGCTACACCTTC. This translates into CASTRTVNNHGYTF. The rearrangement uses TRBV2 and TRBJ1-2, with TRBD1 as a possible D gene (6 bases). V dropped 7 bases and J dropped 6 bases, with 18 bases sitting between them. Germline values: CDR1 SNHLY, CDR2 FYNNEI. This CDR3 spans 14 amino acids.

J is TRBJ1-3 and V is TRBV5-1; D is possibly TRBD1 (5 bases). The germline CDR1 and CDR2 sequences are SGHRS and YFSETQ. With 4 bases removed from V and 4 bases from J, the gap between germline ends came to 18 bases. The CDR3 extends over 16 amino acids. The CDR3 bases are TGCGCCAGCAGCCCGCGGGACGCTGCGACCGGAAACACCATATATTTT. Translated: CASSPRDAATGNTIYF. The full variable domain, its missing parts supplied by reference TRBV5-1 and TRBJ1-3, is KAGVTQTPRYLIKTRGQQVTLSCSPISGHRSVSWYQQTPGQGLQFLFEYFSETQRNKGNFPGRFSGRQFSNSRSEMNVSTLELGDSALYLCASSPRDAATGNTIYFGEGSWLTVV.

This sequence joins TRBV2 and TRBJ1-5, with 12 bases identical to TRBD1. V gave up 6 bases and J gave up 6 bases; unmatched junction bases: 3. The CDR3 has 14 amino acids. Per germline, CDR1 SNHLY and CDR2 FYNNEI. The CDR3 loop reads CASRGQGAGQPQHF. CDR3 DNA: TGTGCCAGCAGGGGACAGGGGGCCGGTCAGCCCCAGCATTTT.

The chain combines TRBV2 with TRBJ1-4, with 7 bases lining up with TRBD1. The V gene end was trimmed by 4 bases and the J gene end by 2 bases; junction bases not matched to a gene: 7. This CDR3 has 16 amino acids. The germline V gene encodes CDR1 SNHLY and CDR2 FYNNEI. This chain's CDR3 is CASSGQGGTTNEKLFF. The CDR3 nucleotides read TGTGCCAGCAGTGGTCAGGGGGGCACGACTAATGAAAAACTGTTTTTT.

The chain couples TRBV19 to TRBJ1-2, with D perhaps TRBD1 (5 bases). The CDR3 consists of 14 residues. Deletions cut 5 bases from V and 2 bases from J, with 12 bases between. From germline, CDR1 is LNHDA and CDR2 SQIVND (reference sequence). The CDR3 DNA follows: TGTGCCAGTAGTCCCTCCCGGGGGAACTATGGCTACACCTTC. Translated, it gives CASSPSRGNYGYTF.

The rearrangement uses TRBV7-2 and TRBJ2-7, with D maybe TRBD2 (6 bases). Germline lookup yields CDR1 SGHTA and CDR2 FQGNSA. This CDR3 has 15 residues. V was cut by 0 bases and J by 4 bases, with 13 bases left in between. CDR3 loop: CASSLASGGRYEQYF. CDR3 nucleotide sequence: TGTGCCAGCAGCTTAGCGTCAGGAGGGAGGTACGAGCAGTACTTC.

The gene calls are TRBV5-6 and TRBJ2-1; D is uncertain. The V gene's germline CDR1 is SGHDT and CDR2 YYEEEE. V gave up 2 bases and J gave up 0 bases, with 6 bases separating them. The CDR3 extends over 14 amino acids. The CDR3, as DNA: TGTGCCAGCAGCTTTGATAGCTCCTACAATGAGCAGTTCTTC. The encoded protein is CASSFDSSYNEQFF. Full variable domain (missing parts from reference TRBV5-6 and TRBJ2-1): DAGVTQSPTHLIKTRGQQVTLRCSPKSGHDTVSWYQQALGQGPQFIFQYYEEEERQRGNFPDRFSGHQFPNYSSELNVNALLLGDSALYLCASSFDSSYNEQFFGPGTRLTVL.

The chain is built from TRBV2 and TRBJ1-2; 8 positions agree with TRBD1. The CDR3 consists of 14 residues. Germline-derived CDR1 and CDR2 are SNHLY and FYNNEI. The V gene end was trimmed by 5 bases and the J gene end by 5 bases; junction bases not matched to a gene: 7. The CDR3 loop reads CASSYLTGEYGYTF. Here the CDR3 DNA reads TGTGCCAGCAGTTACCTGACAGGGGAGTATGGCTACACCTTC.

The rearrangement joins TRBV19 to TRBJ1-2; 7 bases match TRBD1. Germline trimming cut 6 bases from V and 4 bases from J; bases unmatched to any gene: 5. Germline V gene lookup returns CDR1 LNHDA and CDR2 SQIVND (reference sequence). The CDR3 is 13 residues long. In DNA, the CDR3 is TGTGCCAGTAGACCGACAGGGACCTATGGCTACACCTTC. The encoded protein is CASRPTGTYGYTF.

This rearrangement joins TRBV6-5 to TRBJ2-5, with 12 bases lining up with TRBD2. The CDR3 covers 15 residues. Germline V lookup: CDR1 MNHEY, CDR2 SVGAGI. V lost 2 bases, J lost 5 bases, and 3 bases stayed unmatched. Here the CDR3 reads CASSYLAGGYETQYF. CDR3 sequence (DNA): TGTGCCAGCAGTTACCTAGCGGGAGGGTACGAGACCCAGTACTTC.

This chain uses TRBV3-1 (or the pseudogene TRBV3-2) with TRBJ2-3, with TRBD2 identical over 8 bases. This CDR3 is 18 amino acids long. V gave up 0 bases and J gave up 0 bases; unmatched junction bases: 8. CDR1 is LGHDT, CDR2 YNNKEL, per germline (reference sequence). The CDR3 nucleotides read TGTGCCAGCAGCCAAGATAGGTGGCGGGGGGTTAGCACAGATACGCAGTATTTT. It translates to CASSQDRWRGVSTDTQYF.

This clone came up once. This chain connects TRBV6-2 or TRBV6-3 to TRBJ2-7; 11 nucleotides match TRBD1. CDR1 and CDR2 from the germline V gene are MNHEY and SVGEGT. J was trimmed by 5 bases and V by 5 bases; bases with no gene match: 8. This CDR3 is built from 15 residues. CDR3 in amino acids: CASSGLDRGRDEQYF. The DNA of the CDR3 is TGTGCCAGCAGTGGCTTGGACAGGGGGCGCGACGAGCAGTACTTC.

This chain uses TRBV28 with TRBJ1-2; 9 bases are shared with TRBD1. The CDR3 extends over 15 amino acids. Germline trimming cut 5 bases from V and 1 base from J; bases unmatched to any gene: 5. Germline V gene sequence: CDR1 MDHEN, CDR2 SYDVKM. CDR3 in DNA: TGTGCCAGCAGTCCCGGGACAGGGTTTAACTATGGCTACACCTTC. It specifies CASSPGTGFNYGYTF.

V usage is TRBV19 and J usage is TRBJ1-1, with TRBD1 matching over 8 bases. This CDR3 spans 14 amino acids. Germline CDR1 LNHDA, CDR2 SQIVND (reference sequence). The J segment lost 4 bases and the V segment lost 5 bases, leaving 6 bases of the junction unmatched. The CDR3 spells CASSPSGGLTEAFF. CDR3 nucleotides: TGTGCCAGTAGTCCATCAGGGGGCCTCACTGAAGCTTTCTTT.

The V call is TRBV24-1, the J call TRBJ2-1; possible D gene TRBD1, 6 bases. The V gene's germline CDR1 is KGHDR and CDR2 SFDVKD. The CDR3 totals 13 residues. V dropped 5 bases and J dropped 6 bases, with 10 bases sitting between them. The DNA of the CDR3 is TGTGCCACCAGTGTGGGGGCGGGCAATGAGCAGTTCTTC. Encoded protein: CATSVGAGNEQFF.

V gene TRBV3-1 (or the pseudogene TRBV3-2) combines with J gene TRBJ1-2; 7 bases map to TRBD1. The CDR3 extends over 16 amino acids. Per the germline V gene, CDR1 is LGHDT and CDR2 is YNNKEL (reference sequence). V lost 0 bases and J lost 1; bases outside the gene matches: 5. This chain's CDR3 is CASSQEGGQLNYGYTF. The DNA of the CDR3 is TGTGCCAGCAGCCAAGAGGGGGGACAGCTTAACTATGGCTACACCTTC.

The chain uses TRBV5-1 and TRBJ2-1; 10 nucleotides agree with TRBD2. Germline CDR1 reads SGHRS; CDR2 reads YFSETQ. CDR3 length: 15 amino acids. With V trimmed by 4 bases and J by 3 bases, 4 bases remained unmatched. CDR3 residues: CASSRTSGNYNEQFF. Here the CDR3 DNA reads TGCGCCAGCAGCAGAACTAGCGGGAACTACAATGAGCAGTTCTTC.

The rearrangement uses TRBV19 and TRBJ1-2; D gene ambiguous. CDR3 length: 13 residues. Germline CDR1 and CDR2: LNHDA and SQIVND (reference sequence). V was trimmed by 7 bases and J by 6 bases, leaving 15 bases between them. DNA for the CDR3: TGTGCCAGTATCGGGGAGGCTTGGGATGGCTACACCTTC. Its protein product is CASIGEAWDGYTF.

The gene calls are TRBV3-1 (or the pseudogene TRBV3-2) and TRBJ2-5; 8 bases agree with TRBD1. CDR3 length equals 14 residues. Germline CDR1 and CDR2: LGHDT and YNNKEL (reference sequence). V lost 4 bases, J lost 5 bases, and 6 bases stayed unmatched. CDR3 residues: CASSLGQGRETQYF. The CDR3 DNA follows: TGTGCCAGCAGCCTCGGACAGGGAAGGGAGACCCAGTACTTC.

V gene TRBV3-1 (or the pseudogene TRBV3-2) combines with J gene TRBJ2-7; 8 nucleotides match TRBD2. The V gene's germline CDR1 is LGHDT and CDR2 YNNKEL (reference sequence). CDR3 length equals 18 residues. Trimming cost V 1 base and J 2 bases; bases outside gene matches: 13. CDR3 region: CASSQGLVSGSRPYEQYF. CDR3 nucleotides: TGTGCCAGCAGCCAAGGACTAGTGAGCGGGAGCAGGCCCTACGAGCAGTACTTC.